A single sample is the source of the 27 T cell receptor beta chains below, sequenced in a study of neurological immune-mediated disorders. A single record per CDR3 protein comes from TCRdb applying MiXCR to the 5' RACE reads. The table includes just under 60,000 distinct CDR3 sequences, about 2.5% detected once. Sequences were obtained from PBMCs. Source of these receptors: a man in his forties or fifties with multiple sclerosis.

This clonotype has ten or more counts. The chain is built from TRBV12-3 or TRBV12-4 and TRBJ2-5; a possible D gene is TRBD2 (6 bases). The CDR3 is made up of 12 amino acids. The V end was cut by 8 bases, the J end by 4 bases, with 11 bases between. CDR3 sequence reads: CASGGVAETQYF. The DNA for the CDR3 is TGTGCCAGCGGCGGGGTAGCAGAGACCCAGTACTTC.

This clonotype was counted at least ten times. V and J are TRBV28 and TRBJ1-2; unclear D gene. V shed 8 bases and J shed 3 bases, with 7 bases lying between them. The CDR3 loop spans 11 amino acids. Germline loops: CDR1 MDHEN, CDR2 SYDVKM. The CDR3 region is CASQSYYGYTF. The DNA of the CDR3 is TGTGCCAGCCAATCTTACTATGGCTACACCTTC.

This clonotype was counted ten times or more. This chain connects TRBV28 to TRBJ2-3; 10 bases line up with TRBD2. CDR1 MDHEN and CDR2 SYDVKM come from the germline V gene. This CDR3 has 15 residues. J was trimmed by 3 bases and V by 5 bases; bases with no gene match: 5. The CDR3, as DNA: TGTGCCAGCAGTCCCTGGACTAGCGGTACAGATACGCAGTATTTT. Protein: CASSPWTSGTDTQYF.

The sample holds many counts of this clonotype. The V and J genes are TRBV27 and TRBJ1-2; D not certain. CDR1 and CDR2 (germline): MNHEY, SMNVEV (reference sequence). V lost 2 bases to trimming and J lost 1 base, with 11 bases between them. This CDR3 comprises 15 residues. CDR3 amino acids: CASSLHSGYNYGYTF. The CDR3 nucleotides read TGTGCCAGCAGTTTACATTCGGGATATAACTATGGCTACACCTTC.

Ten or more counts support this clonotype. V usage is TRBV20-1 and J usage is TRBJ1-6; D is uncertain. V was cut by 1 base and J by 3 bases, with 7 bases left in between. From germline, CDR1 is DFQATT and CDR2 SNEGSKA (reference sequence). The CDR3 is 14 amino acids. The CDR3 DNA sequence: TGCAGTGCTAGAGGGGAGGACTATAATTCACCCCTCCACTTT. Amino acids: CSARGEDYNSPLHF.

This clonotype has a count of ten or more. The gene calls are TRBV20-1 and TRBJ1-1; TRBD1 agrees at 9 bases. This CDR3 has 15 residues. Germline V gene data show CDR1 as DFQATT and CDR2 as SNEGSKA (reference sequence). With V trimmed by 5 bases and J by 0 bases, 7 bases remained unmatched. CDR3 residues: CSAPLGTGMNTEAFF. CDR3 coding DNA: TGCAGTGCTCCTCTAGGGACAGGGATGAACACTGAAGCTTTCTTT.

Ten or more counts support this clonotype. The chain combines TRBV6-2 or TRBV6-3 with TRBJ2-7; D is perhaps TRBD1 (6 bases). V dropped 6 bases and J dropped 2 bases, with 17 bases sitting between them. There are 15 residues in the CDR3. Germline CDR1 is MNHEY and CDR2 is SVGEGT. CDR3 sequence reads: CASSGTGTHPYEQYF. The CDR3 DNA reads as TGTGCCAGCAGCGGAACCGGGACACATCCCTACGAGCAGTACTTC.

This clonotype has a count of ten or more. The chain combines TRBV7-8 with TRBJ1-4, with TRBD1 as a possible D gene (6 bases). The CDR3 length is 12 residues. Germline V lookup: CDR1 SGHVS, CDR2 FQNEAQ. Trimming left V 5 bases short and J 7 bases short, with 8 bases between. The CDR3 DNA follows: TGTGCCAGCAGCGGGGGCCTTGAAAAACTGTTTTTT. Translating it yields CASSGGLEKLFF.

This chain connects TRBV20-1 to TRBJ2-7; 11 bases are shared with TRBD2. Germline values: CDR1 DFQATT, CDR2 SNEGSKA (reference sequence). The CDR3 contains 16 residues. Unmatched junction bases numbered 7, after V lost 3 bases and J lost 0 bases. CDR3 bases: TGCAGTGCTAGGACAGCGACTAGCGGGACCTCCTACGAGCAGTACTTC. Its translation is CSARTATSGTSYEQYF.

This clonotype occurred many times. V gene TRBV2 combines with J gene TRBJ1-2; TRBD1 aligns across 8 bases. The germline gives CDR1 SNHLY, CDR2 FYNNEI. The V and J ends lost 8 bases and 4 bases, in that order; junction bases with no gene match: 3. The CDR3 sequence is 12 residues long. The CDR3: CASGQGIYGYTF. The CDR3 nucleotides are TGTGCCAGCGGACAGGGAATCTATGGCTACACCTTC.

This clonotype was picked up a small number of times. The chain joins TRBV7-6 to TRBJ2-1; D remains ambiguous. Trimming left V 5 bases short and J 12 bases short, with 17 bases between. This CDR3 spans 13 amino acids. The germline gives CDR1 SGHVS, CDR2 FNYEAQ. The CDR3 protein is CASSEGPTSGQFF. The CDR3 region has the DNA TGTGCCAGCAGCGAAGGACCGACGTCCGGGCAGTTCTTC.

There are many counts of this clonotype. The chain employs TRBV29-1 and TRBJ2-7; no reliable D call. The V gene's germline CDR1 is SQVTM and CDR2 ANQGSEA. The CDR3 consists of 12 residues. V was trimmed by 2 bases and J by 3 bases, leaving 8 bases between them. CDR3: CSVEFSGYEQYF. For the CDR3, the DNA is TGCAGCGTTGAATTTTCGGGCTACGAGCAGTACTTC.

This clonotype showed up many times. The CDR3 nucleotides are TGTGCCAGCCGAACAGGGGTGGTGGGCTACACCTTC. Translation: CASRTGVVGYTF. This rearrangement joins TRBV2 to TRBJ1-2; 7 bases are shared with TRBD1. The trim removed 8 bases at V and 8 bases at J, leaving 8 bases unmatched. CDR3 size: 12 residues. Germline CDR1 reads SNHLY; CDR2 reads FYNNEI.

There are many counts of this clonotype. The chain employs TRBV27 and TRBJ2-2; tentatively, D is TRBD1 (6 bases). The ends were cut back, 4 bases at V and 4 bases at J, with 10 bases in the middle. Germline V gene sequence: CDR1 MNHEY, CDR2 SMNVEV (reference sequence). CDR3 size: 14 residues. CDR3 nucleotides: TGTGCCAGCAGTTCTTACAGGGTCACCGGGGAGCTGTTTTTT. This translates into CASSSYRVTGELFF.

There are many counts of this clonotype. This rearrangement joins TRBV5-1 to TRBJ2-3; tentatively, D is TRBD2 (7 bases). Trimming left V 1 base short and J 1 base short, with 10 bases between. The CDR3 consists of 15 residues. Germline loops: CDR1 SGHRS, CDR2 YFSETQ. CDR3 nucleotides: TGCGCCAGCAGCTTGCGGGGGGCCCGCACAGATACGCAGTATTTT. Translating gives CASSLRGARTDTQYF.

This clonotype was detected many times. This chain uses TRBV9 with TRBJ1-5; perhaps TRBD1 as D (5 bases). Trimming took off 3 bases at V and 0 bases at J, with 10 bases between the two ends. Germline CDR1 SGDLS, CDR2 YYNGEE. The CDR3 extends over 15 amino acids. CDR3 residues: CASSAGTFSNQPQHF. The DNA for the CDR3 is TGTGCCAGCAGCGCAGGGACCTTTAGCAATCAGCCCCAGCATTTT.

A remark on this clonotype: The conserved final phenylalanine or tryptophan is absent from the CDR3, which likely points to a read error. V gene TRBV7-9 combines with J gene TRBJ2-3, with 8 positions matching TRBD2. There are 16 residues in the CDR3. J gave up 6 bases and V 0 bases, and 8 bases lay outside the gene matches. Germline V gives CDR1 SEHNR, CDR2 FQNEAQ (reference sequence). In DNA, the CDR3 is TGTGCCAGCAGCTTAGCGGCCCGGGGGGGCCGGGATACGCAGTATAAT. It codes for CASSLAARGGRDTQYN.

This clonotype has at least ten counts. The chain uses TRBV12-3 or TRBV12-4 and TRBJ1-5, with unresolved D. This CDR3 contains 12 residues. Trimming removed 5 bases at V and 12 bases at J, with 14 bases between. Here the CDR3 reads CASSPGLDLQHF. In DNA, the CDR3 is TGTGCCAGCAGTCCGGGCCTTGATCTCCAGCATTTT.

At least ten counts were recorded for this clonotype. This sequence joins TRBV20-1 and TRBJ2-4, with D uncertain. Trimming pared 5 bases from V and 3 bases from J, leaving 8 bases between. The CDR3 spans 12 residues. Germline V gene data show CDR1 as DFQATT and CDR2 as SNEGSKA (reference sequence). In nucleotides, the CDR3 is TGCAGTGCTTGTGATGACAAAAACATTCAGTACTTC. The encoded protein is CSACDDKNIQYF.

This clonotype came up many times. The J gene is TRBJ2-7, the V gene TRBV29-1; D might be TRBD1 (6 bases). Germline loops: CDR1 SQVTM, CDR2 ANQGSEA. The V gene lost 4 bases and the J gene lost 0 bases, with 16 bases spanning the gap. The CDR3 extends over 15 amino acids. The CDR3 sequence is CSVVGTSESSYEQYF. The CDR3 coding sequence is TGCAGCGTTGTCGGGACAAGTGAATCCTCCTACGAGCAGTACTTC.

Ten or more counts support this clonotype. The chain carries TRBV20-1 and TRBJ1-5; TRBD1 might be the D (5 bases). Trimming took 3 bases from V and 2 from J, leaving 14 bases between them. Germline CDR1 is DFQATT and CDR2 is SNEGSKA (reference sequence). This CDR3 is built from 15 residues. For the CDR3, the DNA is TGCAGTGCTAGTGAGGGGCAGGGTGGCAATCAGCCCCAGCATTTT. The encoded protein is CSASEGQGGNQPQHF.

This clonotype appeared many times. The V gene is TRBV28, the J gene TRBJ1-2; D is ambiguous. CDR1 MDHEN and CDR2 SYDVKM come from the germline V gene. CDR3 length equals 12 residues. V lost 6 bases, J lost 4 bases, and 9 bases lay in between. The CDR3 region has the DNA TGTGCCAGCAGACTCTCAGGCTATGGCTACACCTTC. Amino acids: CASRLSGYGYTF.

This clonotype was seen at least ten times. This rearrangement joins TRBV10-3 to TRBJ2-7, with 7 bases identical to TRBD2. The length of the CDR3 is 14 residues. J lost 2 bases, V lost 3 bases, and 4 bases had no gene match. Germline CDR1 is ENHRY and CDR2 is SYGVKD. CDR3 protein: CAISEGAGAYEQYF. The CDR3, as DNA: TGTGCCATCAGTGAAGGGGCGGGGGCCTACGAGCAGTACTTC.

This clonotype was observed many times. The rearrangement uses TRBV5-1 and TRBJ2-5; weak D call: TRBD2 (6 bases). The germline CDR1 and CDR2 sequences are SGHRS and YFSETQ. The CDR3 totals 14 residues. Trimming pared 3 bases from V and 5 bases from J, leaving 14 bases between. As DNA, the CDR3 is TGCGCCAGCAGCTCGGGACTCCCCGAGGAGACCCAGTACTTC. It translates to CASSSGLPEETQYF.

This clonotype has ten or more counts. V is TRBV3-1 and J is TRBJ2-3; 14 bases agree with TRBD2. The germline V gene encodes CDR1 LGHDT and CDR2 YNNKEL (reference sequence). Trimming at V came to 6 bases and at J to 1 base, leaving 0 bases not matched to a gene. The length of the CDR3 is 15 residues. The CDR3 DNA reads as TGTGCCAGCAGGGGACTAGCGGGGGGCACAGATACGCAGTATTTT. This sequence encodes CASRGLAGGTDTQYF.

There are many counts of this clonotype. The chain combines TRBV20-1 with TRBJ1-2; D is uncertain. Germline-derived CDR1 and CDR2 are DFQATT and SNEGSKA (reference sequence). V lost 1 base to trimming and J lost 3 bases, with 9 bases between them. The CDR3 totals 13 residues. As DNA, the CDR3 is TGCAGTGCTAGAGCCCGGACGGACTATGGCTACACCTTC. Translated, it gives CSARARTDYGYTF.

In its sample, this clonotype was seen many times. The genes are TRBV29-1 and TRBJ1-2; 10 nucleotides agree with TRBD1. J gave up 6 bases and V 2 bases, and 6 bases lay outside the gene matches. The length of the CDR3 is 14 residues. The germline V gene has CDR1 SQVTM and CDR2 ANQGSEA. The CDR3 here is CSVEHPGTGDGYTF. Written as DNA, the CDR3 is TGCAGCGTTGAACATCCCGGGACAGGGGATGGCTACACCTTC.